This entry describes one TCR beta chain. Next came a second PCR, run for about 6 to 11 cycles, which used a sample-barcoded 5' primer along with a J-beta primer mix. TCRdb processed the 5' RACE reads anew with MiXCR; each CDR3 protein has one entry. Here the sample spans over 1.5 million distinct CDR3 sequences, 40% to 55% being singletons. The entry originates in a study of blood T cells in healthy people across ages. This sequence originates from a woman in her thirties or forties in good health. The sequenced sample was blood.

CDR3 sequence: CSASMGQGEDGYTF. For the CDR3, the DNA is TGCAGTGCTAGCATGGGACAGGGGGAAGATGGCTACACCTTC. V is TRBV20-1 and J is TRBJ1-2; 11 nucleotides line up with TRBD1. CDR1 is DFQATT and CDR2 is SNEGSKA in the germline V gene (reference sequence). V gave up 3 bases and J gave up 6 bases; unmatched junction bases: 6. This CDR3 contains 14 residues.